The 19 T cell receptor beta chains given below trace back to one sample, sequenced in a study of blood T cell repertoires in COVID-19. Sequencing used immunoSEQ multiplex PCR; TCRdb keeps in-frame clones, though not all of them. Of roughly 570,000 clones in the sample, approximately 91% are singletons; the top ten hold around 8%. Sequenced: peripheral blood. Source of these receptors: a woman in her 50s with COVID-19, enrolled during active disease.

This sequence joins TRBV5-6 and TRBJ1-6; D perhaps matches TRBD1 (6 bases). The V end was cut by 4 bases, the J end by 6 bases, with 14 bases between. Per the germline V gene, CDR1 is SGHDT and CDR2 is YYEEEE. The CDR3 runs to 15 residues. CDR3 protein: CASSPPGVTNSPLHF. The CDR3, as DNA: TGTGCCAGCAGCCCGCCAGGGGTTACTAATTCACCCCTCCACTTT.

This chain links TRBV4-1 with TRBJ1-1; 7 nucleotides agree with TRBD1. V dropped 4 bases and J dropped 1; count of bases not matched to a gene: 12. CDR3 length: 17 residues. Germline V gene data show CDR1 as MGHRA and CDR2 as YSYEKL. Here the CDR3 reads CASSLQGGSPGNTEAFF. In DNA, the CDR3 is TGCGCCAGCAGCCTGCAGGGGGGCTCCCCAGGGAACACTGAAGCTTTCTTT.

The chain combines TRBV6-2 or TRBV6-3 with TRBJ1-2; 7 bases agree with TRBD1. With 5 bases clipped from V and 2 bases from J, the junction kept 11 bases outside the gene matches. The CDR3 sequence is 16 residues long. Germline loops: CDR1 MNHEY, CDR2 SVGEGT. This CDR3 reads CASSLERTGLNYGYTF. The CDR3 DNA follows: TGTGCCAGCAGTCTTGAAAGGACAGGTCTCAACTATGGCTACACCTTC.

Here the CDR3 DNA reads TGTGCCAGCAATATCAGGGTGGGCAATCAGCCCCAGCATTTT. This codes for CASNIRVGNQPQHF. This chain links TRBV28 with TRBJ1-5, with D possibly TRBD1 on 5 matching bases. This CDR3 spans 14 amino acids. The ends were cut back, 7 bases at V and 2 bases at J, with 12 bases in the middle. Germline loops: CDR1 MDHEN, CDR2 SYDVKM.

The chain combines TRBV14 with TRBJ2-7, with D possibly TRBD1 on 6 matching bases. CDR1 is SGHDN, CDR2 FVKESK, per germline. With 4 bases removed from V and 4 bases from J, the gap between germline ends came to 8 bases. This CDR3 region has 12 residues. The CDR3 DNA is TGTGCCAGCAGCCGGGACACATACGAGCAGTACTTC. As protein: CASSRDTYEQYF.

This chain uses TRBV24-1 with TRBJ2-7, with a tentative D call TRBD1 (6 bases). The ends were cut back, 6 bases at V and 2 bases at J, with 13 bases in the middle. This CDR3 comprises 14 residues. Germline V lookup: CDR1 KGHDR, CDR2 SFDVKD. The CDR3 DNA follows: TGTGCCACCAGTAATGGACAGACCCCCTACGAGCAGTACTTC. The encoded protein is CATSNGQTPYEQYF.

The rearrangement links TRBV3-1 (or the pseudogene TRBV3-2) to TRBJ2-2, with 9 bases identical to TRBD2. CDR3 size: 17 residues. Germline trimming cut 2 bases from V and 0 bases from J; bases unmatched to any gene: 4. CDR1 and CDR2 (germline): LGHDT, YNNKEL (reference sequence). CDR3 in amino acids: CASSQPLAGTNTGELFF. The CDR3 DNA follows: TGTGCCAGCAGCCAACCGCTAGCGGGAACGAACACCGGGGAGCTGTTTTTT.

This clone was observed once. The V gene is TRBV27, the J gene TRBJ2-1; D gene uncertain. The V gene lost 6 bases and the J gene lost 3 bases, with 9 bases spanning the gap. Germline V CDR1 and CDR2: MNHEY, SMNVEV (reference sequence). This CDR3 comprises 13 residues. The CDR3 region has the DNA TGTGCCAGCAGCCAATCAATCTACAATGAGCAGTTCTTC. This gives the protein CASSQSIYNEQFF.

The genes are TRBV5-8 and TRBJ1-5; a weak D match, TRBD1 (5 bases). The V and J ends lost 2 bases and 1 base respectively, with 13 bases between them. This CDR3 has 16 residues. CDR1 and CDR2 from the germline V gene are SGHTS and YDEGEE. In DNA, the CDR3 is TGTGCCAGCAGCTTTTTAGGGGCTCGGAGCAATCAGCCCCAGCATTTT. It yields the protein CASSFLGARSNQPQHF. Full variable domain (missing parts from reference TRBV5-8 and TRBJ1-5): EAGVTQSPTHLIKTRGQQATLRCSPISGHTSVYWYQQALGLGLQFLLWYDEGEERNRGNFPPRFSGRQFPNYSSELNVNALELEDSALYLCASSFLGARSNQPQHFGDGTRLSIL.

Written as DNA, the CDR3 is TGCGCCAGCAGCCTAGTGGGGCAGCGAGGCTACACCTTC. Its protein product is CASSLVGQRGYTF. The chain has TRBV5-1 and TRBJ1-2, with D possibly matching TRBD1 (5 bases). V lost 4 bases, J lost 8 bases, and 15 bases lay in between. From germline, CDR1 is SGHRS and CDR2 YFSETQ. The CDR3 is 13 amino acids.

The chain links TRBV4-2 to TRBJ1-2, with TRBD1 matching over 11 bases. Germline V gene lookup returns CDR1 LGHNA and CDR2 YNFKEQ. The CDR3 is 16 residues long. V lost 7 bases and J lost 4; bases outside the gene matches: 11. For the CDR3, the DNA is TGTGCCAGCAACACGGGACAGGGGGACTTGCGCTATGGCTACACCTTC. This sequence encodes CASNTGQGDLRYGYTF.

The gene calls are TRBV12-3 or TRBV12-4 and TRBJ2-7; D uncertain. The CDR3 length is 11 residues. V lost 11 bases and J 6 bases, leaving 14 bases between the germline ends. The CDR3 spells CAPCRMGEQYF. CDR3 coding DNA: TGTGCCCCCTGCAGGATGGGCGAGCAGTACTTC.

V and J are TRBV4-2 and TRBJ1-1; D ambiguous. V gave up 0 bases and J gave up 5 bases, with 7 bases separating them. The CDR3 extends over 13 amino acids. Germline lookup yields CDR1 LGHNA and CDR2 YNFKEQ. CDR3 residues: CASSQDPGTEAFF. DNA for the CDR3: TGTGCCAGCAGCCAAGATCCGGGGACTGAAGCTTTCTTT.

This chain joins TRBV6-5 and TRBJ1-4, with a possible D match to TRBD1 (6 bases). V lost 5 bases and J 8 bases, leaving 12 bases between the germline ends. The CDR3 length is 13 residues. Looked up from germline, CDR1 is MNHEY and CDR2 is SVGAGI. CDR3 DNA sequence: TGTGCCAGCAGTACAGGGTGGGGGGAAAAACTGTTTTTT. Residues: CASSTGWGEKLFF.

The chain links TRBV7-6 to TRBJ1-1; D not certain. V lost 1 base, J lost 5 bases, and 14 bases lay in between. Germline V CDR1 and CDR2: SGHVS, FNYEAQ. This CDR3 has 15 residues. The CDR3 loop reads CASSLEAHPGTEAFF. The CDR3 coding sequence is TGTGCCAGCAGCTTAGAGGCACACCCGGGAACTGAAGCTTTCTTT.

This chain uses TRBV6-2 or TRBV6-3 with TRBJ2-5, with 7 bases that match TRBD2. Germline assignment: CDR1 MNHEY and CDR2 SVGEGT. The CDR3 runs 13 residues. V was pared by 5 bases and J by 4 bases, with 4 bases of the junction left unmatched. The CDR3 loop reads CASSGGLLETQYF. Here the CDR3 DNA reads TGTGCCAGCAGTGGGGGACTACTAGAGACCCAGTACTTC.

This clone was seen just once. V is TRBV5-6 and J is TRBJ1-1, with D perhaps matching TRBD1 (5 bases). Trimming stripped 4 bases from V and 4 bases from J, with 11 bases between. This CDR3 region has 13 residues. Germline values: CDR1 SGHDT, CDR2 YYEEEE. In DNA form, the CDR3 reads TGTGCCAGCAGCCCAACTACAGGCACTGAAGCTTTCTTT. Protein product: CASSPTTGTEAFF.

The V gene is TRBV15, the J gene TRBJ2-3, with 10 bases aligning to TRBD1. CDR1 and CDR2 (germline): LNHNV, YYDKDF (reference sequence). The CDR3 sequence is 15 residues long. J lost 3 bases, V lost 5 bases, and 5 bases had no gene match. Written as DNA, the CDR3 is TGTGCCACCAGCGGCCGACAGGGGGCAACAGATACGCAGTATTTT. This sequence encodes CATSGRQGATDTQYF.

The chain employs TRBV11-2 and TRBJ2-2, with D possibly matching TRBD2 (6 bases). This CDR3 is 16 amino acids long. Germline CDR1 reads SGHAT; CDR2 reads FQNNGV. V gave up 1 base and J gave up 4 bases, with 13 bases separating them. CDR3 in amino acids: CASSLVPGVVTGELFF. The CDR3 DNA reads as TGTGCCAGCAGCTTAGTGCCGGGGGTCGTCACCGGGGAGCTGTTTTTT.